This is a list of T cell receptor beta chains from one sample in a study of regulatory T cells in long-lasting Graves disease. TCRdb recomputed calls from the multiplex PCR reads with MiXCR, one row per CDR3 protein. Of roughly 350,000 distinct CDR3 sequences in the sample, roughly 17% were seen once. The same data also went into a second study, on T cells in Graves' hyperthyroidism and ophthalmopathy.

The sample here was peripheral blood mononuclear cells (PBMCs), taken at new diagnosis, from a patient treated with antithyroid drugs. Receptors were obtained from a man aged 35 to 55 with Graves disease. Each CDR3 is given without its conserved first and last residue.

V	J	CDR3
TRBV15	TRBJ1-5	ATSRDLGSRDQPQH
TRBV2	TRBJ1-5	ASSWGTQPQH
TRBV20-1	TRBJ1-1	SARTRWGQAAEAF
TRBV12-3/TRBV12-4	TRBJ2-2	ASSLGRDGNTGELF
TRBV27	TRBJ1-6	ASSPLGQGRNSPLH
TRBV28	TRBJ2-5	ASSSTGRGETQY
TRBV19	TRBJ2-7	ASRTQTGQGSYEQY
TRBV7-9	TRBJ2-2	ASSLMSGGTNTGELF
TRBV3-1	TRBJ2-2	ASSHTGTGHGELF
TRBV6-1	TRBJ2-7	ASSTGTGALYEQN
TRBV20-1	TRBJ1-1	SGVGNTEAF
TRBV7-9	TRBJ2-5	ASTGTSGQETQY
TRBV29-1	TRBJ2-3	SILGGGLDTQY
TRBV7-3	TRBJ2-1	ASSLTAGTGVYNEQF
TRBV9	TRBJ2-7	ASSVGVSGTGKYEQY
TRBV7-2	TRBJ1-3	ASSWDNSGNTIY
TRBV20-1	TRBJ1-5	SARSEQLYQPQH
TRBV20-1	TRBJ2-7	SARDHRTSGSYEQY
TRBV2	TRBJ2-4	ASSDFRGAKNIQY
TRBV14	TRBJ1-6	ASSQTVGNNSPLH
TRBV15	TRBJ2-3	ATSITPGPRADTQY
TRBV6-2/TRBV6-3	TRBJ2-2	ASSYAGDPTGELF
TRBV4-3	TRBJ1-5	ASSQGLGRGSQPQH
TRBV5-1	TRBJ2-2	ASSLFGGGTGELF
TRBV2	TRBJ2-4	ASRIWGGGKYIQY
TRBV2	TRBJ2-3	ASSAERTDTQY
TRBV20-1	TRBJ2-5	SARVVKGVGTQY
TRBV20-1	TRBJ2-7	SASSREDRWWYEQY
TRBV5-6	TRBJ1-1	ASRFMWNTEAF
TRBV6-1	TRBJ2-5	ASSRLIRGTQY
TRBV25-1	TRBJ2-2	ASSELNGDSNTGELF
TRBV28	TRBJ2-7	ASNPRTGNEQY
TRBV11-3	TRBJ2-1	ARPGPDRSSYNEQF
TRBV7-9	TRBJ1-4	ASSLVARANEKLF
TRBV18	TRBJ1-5	ASSPLGQSDSNQPQH
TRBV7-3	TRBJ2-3	ASSRPPSGGAQDTQY
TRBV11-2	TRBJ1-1	ASSFLQGKGEAF
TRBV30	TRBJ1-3	AWNLDGSGNTIY
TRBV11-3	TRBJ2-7	ASSPTGTTKTYEQY
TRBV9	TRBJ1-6	ASSGGGSSPLH
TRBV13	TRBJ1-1	ASSRNTGATEAF
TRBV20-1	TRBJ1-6	SARDVRDSPLH
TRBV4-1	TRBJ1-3	ASSQLRGGNTIY
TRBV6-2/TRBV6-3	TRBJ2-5	ASRPHGTGEETQY
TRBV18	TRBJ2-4	ASSPLGGDIQY
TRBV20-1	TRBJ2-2	SARTQGGAGELF
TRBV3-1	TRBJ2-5	ASSQDKLAGYQY
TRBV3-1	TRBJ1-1	ASSQNFGTEAF
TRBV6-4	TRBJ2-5	AISATFFNQEAQY
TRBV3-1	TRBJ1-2	ASSPRGQYNYGYT
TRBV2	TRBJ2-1	ASSEGVGWAESYNEQF
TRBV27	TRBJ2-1	ASSPPPGTGSYNEQF
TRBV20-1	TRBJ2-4	SARDYRGNIQY
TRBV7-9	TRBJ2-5	ASSTTWGSQETQY
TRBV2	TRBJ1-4	ASNRQRGEKLF
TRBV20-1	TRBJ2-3	SALAGVGDTQY